A selection of T cell receptor beta chains follows, all from one sample in a study of T cell responses to AZD1222 COVID-19 vaccine. Here immunoSEQ multiplex PCR was the method, and the copy in TCRdb shows in-frame clones only, minus some. The sample contains about 120,000 clones, approximately 85% of which appear only once. This specimen was peripheral blood, taken on day 0 of MenACWY control vaccination. Receptors were obtained from an adult in good health. The CDR3 runs from the conserved cysteine through the conserved F or W. The D gene is left open where the match is weak. Expanded clones get a size class; other rows say once, few or many, or leave the size out.

cdr3_aa cdr3_nt clone_size v_call d_call j_call
CASRTGARGNNEQFF TGTGCCAGCCGAACCGGGGCCCGAGGGAACAATGAGCAGTTCTTC - TRBV6-6 - TRBJ2-1
CASSPRQIYNSPLHF TGTGCCAGCAGCCCCCGCCAGATCTATAATTCACCCCTCCACTTT - TRBV4-2 - TRBJ1-6
CATSDPGQGAYGYTF TGTGCCACCAGTGACCCGGGACAGGGGGCCTATGGCTACACCTTC - TRBV24-1 TRBD1 TRBJ1-2
CASSQAAEAYNSPLHF TGCGCCAGCAGCCAAGCGGCGGAAGCCTATAATTCACCCCTCCACTTT - TRBV4-1 - TRBJ1-6
CASSRDKEDTQHF TGTGCCAGCTCAAGGGACAAGGAAGATACCCAGCATTTT - TRBV18 - TRBJ1-5
CASSQVRQETQYF TGTGCCAGCAGCCAAGTACGACAAGAGACCCAGTACTTC once TRBV3-1/TRBV3-2 - TRBJ2-5
CATSWQGSDTQYF TGTGCCACCAGCTGGCAGGGGTCAGATACGCAGTATTTT - TRBV15 - TRBJ2-3
CASSLTGGTSYGYTF TGTGCCAGCAGTCTAACGGGGGGAACGAGCTATGGCTACACCTTC - TRBV27 - TRBJ1-2
CSASRGRWDEQYF TGCAGTGCTAGTAGGGGGCGCTGGGACGAGCAGTACTTC - TRBV20-1 TRBD1 TRBJ2-7
CAWSFMGFGGTEAFF TGTGCCTGGAGCTTCATGGGGTTTGGGGGCACTGAAGCTTTCTTT - TRBV30 - TRBJ1-1
CASSLGAAINEKLFF TGTGCCAGCAGCTTAGGGGCAGCCATTAATGAAAAACTGTTTTTT - TRBV11-2 - TRBJ1-4
CASSHPWDGAPDTQYF TGTGCCAGCAGCCACCCCTGGGACGGGGCCCCAGATACGCAGTATTTT - TRBV11-2 - TRBJ2-3
CASSRTSGVQGEQFF TGTGCCAGCAGCCGGACTAGCGGGGTGCAAGGGGAGCAGTTCTTC - TRBV9 TRBD2 TRBJ2-1
CASSIDGEAFF TGTGCCAGTAGTATAGACGGTGAAGCTTTCTTT - TRBV19 - TRBJ1-1
CASSPFTSGVADEQFF TGCGCCAGCAGCCCCTTCACTAGCGGGGTGGCCGATGAGCAGTTCTTC - TRBV5-1 TRBD2 TRBJ2-1
CASKQPAGETQYF TGTGCCAGCAAGCAACCCGCAGGAGAGACCCAGTACTTC - TRBV6-6 - TRBJ2-5
CASSLELAGGYNEQFF TGTGCCAGCAGCTTAGAACTAGCGGGGGGCTACAATGAGCAGTTCTTC - TRBV5-4 TRBD2 TRBJ2-1
CASSLDAGGAAFF TGTGCCAGCAGCTTAGATGCAGGGGGCGCAGCTTTCTTT - TRBV7-2 TRBD1 TRBJ1-1
CASSLEGSAVETQYF TGTGCCAGCAGCTTAGAGGGTTCAGCGGTTGAGACCCAGTACTTC - TRBV7-2 - TRBJ2-5